These 30 T cell receptor beta chains came from one sample sequenced in a study of a mutant IDH1 vaccine in newly diagnosed glioma. No antigen has been identified for these receptors. Sequenced by immunoSEQ multiplex PCR; TCRdb stores in-frame clones only, minus some. Of roughly 70,000 clones listed, 70% to 85% are singletons. Time point reported: week 11, during vaccination. The study gave 300 ug of mutant IDH1 20-mer peptide per vaccine dose, with topical imiquimod. The input for sequencing was PBMCs, taken from a glioma patient whose treatment included an IDH1 peptide vaccine. These receptors were taken from a woman in her forties or fifties with glioma.

This clone turned up a few times. This chain links TRBV9 with TRBJ2-2; D uncertain. The V gene's germline CDR1 is SGDLS and CDR2 YYNGEE. CDR3 size: 16 residues. The V gene lost 0 bases and the J gene lost 2 bases, with 11 bases spanning the gap. CDR3 amino acids: CASSVVGNINTGELFF. Here the CDR3 DNA reads TGTGCCAGCAGCGTAGTAGGGAACATAAACACCGGGGAGCTGTTTTTT.

This chain links TRBV9 with TRBJ2-7; 9 bases are a match to TRBD1. J was trimmed by 6 bases and V by 3 bases; bases with no gene match: 7. The germline V gene has CDR1 SGDLS and CDR2 YYNGEE. The CDR3 extends over 14 amino acids. CDR3 nucleotide sequence: TGTGCCAGCAGCGCCGGGACAGGGCGTTCCGAGCAGTACTTC. It encodes CASSAGTGRSEQYF.

The genes are TRBV5-4 and TRBJ2-3; D gene unclear. CDR1 and CDR2 (germline): SGHNT, YYREEE (reference sequence). The CDR3 spans 17 residues. The V end was cut by 4 bases, the J end by 0 bases, with 18 bases between. The CDR3 bases are TGTGCCAGCAGCCCGAACCGGGCAACCACTAGCACAGATACGCAGTATTTT. Its protein product is CASSPNRATTSTDTQYF.

This chain links TRBV6-4 with TRBJ2-2; TRBD1 might be the D (7 bases). Between the trimmed V and J ends, which lost 2 bases and 4 bases, there was a span of 14 bases. The CDR3 loop spans 16 amino acids. CDR1 is MRHNA and CDR2 is SNTAGT in the germline V gene. Here the CDR3 reads CASSDGSGGSTGELFF. The DNA for the CDR3 is TGTGCCAGCAGTGACGGGTCAGGGGGGTCCACCGGGGAGCTGTTTTTT.

A single count supports this clone. The V and J genes are TRBV2 and TRBJ1-3, with TRBD1 as a possible D gene (6 bases). Germline V gives CDR1 SNHLY, CDR2 FYNNEI. The V gene lost 6 bases and the J gene lost 0 bases, with 15 bases spanning the gap. The CDR3 totals 16 residues. The CDR3 region has the DNA TGTGCCAGCAGAAAGCAGGGGATTCGCTCTGGAAACACCATATATTTT. It translates to CASRKQGIRSGNTIYF.

The chain combines TRBV11-2 with TRBJ2-4, with D perhaps TRBD1 or TRBD2 (6 bases each). The CDR3 runs 15 residues. V was trimmed by 5 bases and J by 0 bases, leaving 11 bases between them. Germline-derived CDR1 and CDR2 are SGHAT and FQNNGV. The DNA for the CDR3 is TGTGCCAGCAGCCAGGGGACTGTAGCCAAAAACATTCAGTACTTC. Its translation: CASSQGTVAKNIQYF. Complete variable domain (other parts from reference TRBV11-2 and TRBJ2-4): EAGVAQSPRYKIIEKRQSVAFWCNPISGHATLYWYQQILGQGPKLLIQFQNNGVVDDSQLPKDRFSAERLKGVDSTLKIQPAKLEDSAVYLCASSQGTVAKNIQYFGAGTRLSVL.

This clone appeared a single time. The chain joins TRBV7-2 to TRBJ1-3, with D unresolved. Germline V gene sequence: CDR1 SGHTA, CDR2 FQGNSA. CDR3 size: 17 residues. V lost 2 bases and J 3 bases, leaving 17 bases between the germline ends. The CDR3 loop reads CASSLSTPLGVGNTIYF. CDR3 in DNA: TGTGCCAGCAGCTTATCCACCCCCCTCGGAGTTGGAAACACCATATATTTT.

The J gene is TRBJ2-2, the V gene TRBV15; D assignment may be TRBD1 or TRBD2 (6 bases each). Trimming took 2 bases from V and 5 from J, leaving 18 bases between them. The germline V gene encodes CDR1 LNHNV and CDR2 YYDKDF (reference sequence). The CDR3 is made up of 17 amino acids. The CDR3 loop reads CATSRSNLGGGTGELFF. CDR3 coding DNA: TGTGCCACCAGCAGATCCAACTTGGGGGGCGGAACCGGGGAGCTGTTTTTT. The whole variable domain, remainder taken from reference TRBV15 and TRBJ2-2, is DAMVIQNPRYQVTQFGKPVTLSCSQTLNHNVMYWYQQKSSQAPKLLFHYYDKDFNNEADTPDNFQSRRPNTSFCFLDIRSPGLGDTAMYLCATSRSNLGGGTGELFFGEGSRLTVL.

This CDR3 is CASTQGKGQRSYGYTF. The DNA for the CDR3 is TGTGCCAGCACTCAAGGGAAGGGACAGAGAAGTTATGGCTACACCTTC. This chain uses TRBV9 with TRBJ1-2; 7 bases are shared with TRBD1. This CDR3 spans 16 amino acids. Germline V gene data show CDR1 as SGDLS and CDR2 as YYNGEE. V shed 6 bases and J 5 bases; nucleotides not matched to a gene: 16.

This clone was seen a single time. CDR3 residues: CASSSGGSSYNSPLHF. The CDR3 DNA reads as TGTGCCAGTAGCAGCGGGGGGAGCTCCTATAATTCACCCCTCCACTTT. The chain links TRBV19 to TRBJ1-6; the D gene is possibly TRBD1 (5 bases). Trimming left V 6 bases short and J 0 bases short, with 12 bases between. Germline CDR1 and CDR2: LNHDA and SQIVND (reference sequence). The CDR3 consists of 16 residues.

The chain couples TRBV5-4 to TRBJ2-5; 7 positions agree with TRBD2. V dropped 0 bases and J dropped 1; count of bases not matched to a gene: 9. The CDR3 loop spans 17 amino acids. The germline CDR1 and CDR2 sequences are SGHNT and YYREEE (reference sequence). This chain's CDR3 is CASSLGRLGGGQETQYF. CDR3 DNA sequence: TGTGCCAGCAGCTTGGGTCGGTTAGGCGGGGGCCAAGAGACCCAGTACTTC.

The V and J genes are TRBV30 and TRBJ1-1; TRBD1 matches 7 bases. This CDR3 is built from 12 residues. Germline-derived CDR1 and CDR2 are GTSNPN and SVGIG (reference sequence). Unmatched junction bases numbered 6, after V lost 5 bases and J lost 6 bases. In DNA, the CDR3 is TGTGCCTGGGGCACAGGGGTCCCTGAAGCTTTCTTT. This codes for CAWGTGVPEAFF.

This clone was detected only a few times. The chain couples TRBV6-5 to TRBJ2-2; no clear D. This CDR3 is built from 12 residues. From germline, CDR1 is MNHEY and CDR2 SVGAGI. V was trimmed by 4 bases and J by 2 bases, leaving 2 bases between them. The DNA for the CDR3 is TGTGCCAGCAGTTCCAACACCGGGGAGCTGTTTTTT. As protein: CASSSNTGELFF.

This CDR3 is CASSLDGGMNTEAFF. CDR3 DNA: TGTGCCAGCAGCTTGGATGGCGGGATGAACACTGAAGCTTTCTTT. The gene calls are TRBV7-9 and TRBJ1-1; D remains unclear. This CDR3 region has 15 residues. Trimming took 3 bases from V and 0 from J, leaving 11 bases between them. Germline CDR1 reads SEHNR; CDR2 reads FQNEAQ (reference sequence).

The V gene is TRBV14, the J gene TRBJ2-3; tentative D call: TRBD1 (6 bases). In germline, CDR1 is SGHDN, CDR2 FVKESK. CDR3 length equals 16 residues. With 5 bases removed from V and 0 bases from J, the gap between germline ends came to 15 bases. The CDR3 protein is CASSARGFMSTDTQYF. Written as DNA, the CDR3 is TGTGCCAGCAGCGCCAGGGGATTCATGAGCACAGATACGCAGTATTTT. The full variable domain, in which reference TRBV14 and TRBJ2-3 provide the parts outside the CDR3, is EAGVTQFPSHSVIEKGQTVTLRCDPISGHDNLYWYRRVMGKEIKFLLHFVKESKQDESGMPNNRFLAERTGGTYSTLKVQPAELEDSGVYFCASSARGFMSTDTQYFGPGTRLTVL.

The count of this clone is one. The rearrangement uses TRBV27 and TRBJ1-4; D remains ambiguous. CDR3 length: 15 residues. The germline V gene has CDR1 MNHEY and CDR2 SMNVEV (reference sequence). Trimming removed 3 bases at V and 0 bases at J, with 8 bases between. The CDR3 loop is CASSFGGTTNEKLFF. DNA of the CDR3: TGTGCCAGCAGTTTCGGCGGCACAACTAATGAAAAACTGTTTTTT.

The table lists this clone with a few counts. The J gene is TRBJ2-7, the V gene TRBV7-2; D gene ambiguous. This CDR3 has 11 residues. The V gene lost 3 bases and the J gene lost 5 bases, with 5 bases spanning the gap. The germline V gene encodes CDR1 SGHTA and CDR2 FQGNSA. The CDR3 DNA reads TGTGCCAGCAGCTTTGCCCACGAGCAGTACTTC. It translates to CASSFAHEQYF.

This chain links TRBV11-3 with TRBJ1-5; 8 bases are a match to TRBD1. The ends lost 5 bases at V and 5 bases at J; junction bases unmatched: 2. There are 13 residues in the CDR3. CDR1 and CDR2 (germline): SGHNT, YENEEA. Here the CDR3 reads CASSLDRDQPQHF. The CDR3 nucleotides are TGTGCCAGCAGCCTGGACAGGGATCAGCCCCAGCATTTT.

This clone has a handful of counts. This chain links TRBV11-2 with TRBJ2-7; the match to TRBD1 covers 7 bases. This CDR3 comprises 11 residues. J gave up 6 bases and V 6 bases, and 2 bases lay outside the gene matches. Germline V gene sequence: CDR1 SGHAT, CDR2 FQNNGV. CDR3 loop: CASRTGREQYF. CDR3 bases: TGTGCCAGCAGGACAGGGCGCGAGCAGTACTTC.

This clone was counted once. The V and J genes are TRBV7-8 and TRBJ2-3; D uncertain. CDR1 and CDR2 from the germline V gene are SGHVS and FQNEAQ. The CDR3 has 13 residues. The V end was cut by 1 base, the J end by 2 bases, with 4 bases between. CDR3 coding DNA: TGTGCCAGCAGCTTAGGGTCCACAGATACGCAGTATTTT. Translated: CASSLGSTDTQYF.

The CDR3 loop is CASSLLWGGTEAFF. Written as DNA, the CDR3 is TGCGCCAGCAGCTTGTTGTGGGGGGGCACTGAAGCTTTCTTT. The gene calls are TRBV5-1 and TRBJ1-1; a weak D match, TRBD1 (5 bases). Trimming removed 1 base at V and 4 bases at J, with 11 bases between. This CDR3 has 14 amino acids. Germline V gives CDR1 SGHRS, CDR2 YFSETQ.

A note on this clone: The junction does not match germline at one end; this may be a read error. This sequence joins TRBV4-3 and TRBJ2-7; 14 bases agree with TRBD2. The CDR3 runs to 15 residues. CDR1 is LGHNA and CDR2 is YSLEER in the germline V gene. DNA for the CDR3: TGCGCCAGCAGTCAAGGGACTAGCGGGGGATACGAGCAGTACTTC. Its translation is CASSQGTSGGYEQYF.

J is TRBJ1-2 and V is TRBV5-1, with D uncertain. This CDR3 has 15 residues. V lost 0 bases to trimming and J lost 7 bases, with 16 bases between them. The germline CDR1 and CDR2 sequences are SGHRS and YFSETQ. DNA for the CDR3: TGCGCCAGCAGCTTGGTTCCCCTGGACCGCGGTGGCTACACCTTC. It codes for CASSLVPLDRGGYTF. Full variable domain (missing parts from reference TRBV5-1 and TRBJ1-2): KAGVTQTPRYLIKTRGQQVTLSCSPISGHRSVSWYQQTPGQGLQFLFEYFSETQRNKGNFPGRFSGRQFSNSRSEMNVSTLELGDSALYLCASSLVPLDRGGYTFGSGTRLTVV.

This chain's CDR3 is CASMEGQLTTGAFF. The CDR3 region has the DNA TGTGCCAGTATGGAAGGCCAACTAACAACGGGGGCTTTCTTT. This chain links TRBV19 with TRBJ1-1; D call uncertain. The germline gives CDR1 LNHDA, CDR2 SQIVND (reference sequence). The germline V and J ends were trimmed by 7 bases and 11 bases, with 23 bases remaining between them. This CDR3 is 14 amino acids long.

The chain couples TRBV5-6 to TRBJ2-1; TRBD1 is a possible D gene (6 bases). Germline V gene sequence: CDR1 SGHDT, CDR2 YYEEEE. The V and J ends lost 2 bases and 7 bases respectively, with 10 bases between them. The CDR3 totals 13 residues. CDR3 amino acids: CASSFVRGNEQFF. The CDR3 DNA is TGTGCCAGCAGCTTTGTCAGGGGAAATGAGCAGTTCTTC.

This chain joins TRBV28 and TRBJ2-7; 9 bases match TRBD1. In germline, CDR1 is MDHEN, CDR2 SYDVKM. The trim removed 6 bases at V and 3 bases at J, leaving 0 bases unmatched. This CDR3 region has 12 residues. Here the CDR3 DNA reads TGTGCCAGCAGGGGACAGGGCTACGAGCAGTACTTC. Amino acids: CASRGQGYEQYF.

This clone turned up a few times. The gene calls are TRBV27 and TRBJ1-2, with 9 positions matching TRBD1. The trim removed 5 bases at V and 7 bases at J, leaving 8 bases unmatched. This CDR3 contains 14 residues. The germline gives CDR1 MNHEY, CDR2 SMNVEV (reference sequence). CDR3 sequence (DNA): TGTGCCAGCAGTGGAGGGACAGGGTCGGTTGGCTACACCTTC. Translation: CASSGGTGSVGYTF.

This clone was recorded a few times. The V and J genes are TRBV19 and TRBJ1-1; D is ambiguous. Trimming removed 4 bases at V and 0 bases at J, with 6 bases between. This CDR3 is built from 13 residues. CDR1 LNHDA and CDR2 SQIVND come from the germline V gene (reference sequence). The CDR3 region has the DNA TGTGCCAGTAGTAGTATCGTGAACACTGAAGCTTTCTTT. Protein: CASSSIVNTEAFF.

The gene calls are TRBV7-2 and TRBJ2-7; D is undetermined. Germline CDR1 is SGHTA and CDR2 is FQGNSA. The CDR3 sequence is 11 residues long. V lost 5 bases and J lost 3, with 5 bases in between. CDR3 region: CASSPLYEQYF. DNA for the CDR3: TGTGCCAGCAGCCCCCTCTACGAGCAGTACTTC.

This clone was found once. The rearrangement links TRBV27 to TRBJ2-7, with 7 nucleotides matching TRBD1. The germline V gene has CDR1 MNHEY and CDR2 SMNVEV (reference sequence). The junction had 5 bases not matched to a gene; V was cut back by 0 bases and J by 3 bases. The CDR3 extends over 15 amino acids. The CDR3 reads CASSLSGTEFYEQYF. The CDR3 DNA is TGTGCCAGCAGTTTATCGGGGACAGAGTTCTACGAGCAGTACTTC.